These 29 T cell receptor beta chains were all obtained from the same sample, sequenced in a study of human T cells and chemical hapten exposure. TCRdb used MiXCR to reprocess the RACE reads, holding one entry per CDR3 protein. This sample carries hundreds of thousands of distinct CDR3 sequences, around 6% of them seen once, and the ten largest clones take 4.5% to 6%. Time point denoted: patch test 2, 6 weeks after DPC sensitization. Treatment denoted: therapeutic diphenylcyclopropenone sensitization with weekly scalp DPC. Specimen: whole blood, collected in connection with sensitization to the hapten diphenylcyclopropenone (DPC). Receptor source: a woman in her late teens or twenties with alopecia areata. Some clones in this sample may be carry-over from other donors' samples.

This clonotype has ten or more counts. The DNA of the CDR3 is TGTGCCAGCAGTTTAGGGGGGTTCACTGAAGCTTTCTTT. This sequence encodes CASSLGGFTEAFF. The chain uses TRBV12-3 or TRBV12-4 and TRBJ1-1, with TRBD1 as a possible D gene (5 bases). V was pared by 1 base and J by 4 bases, with 7 bases between. The CDR3 covers 13 residues.

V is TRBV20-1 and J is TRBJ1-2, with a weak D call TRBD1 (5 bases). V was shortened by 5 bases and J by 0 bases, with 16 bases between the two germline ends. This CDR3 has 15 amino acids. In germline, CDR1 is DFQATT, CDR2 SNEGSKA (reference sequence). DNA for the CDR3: TGCAGTGCTCGACAGCGGCCCTCCTCTAACTATGGCTACACCTTC. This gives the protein CSARQRPSSNYGYTF.

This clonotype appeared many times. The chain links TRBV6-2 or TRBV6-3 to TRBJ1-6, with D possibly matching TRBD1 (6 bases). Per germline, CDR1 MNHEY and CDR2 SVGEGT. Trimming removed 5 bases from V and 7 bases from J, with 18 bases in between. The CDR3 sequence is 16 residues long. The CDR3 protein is CASSTRRRGPNSPLHF. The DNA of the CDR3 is TGTGCCAGCAGTACCCGTCGTCGGGGGCCAAATTCACCCCTCCACTTT.

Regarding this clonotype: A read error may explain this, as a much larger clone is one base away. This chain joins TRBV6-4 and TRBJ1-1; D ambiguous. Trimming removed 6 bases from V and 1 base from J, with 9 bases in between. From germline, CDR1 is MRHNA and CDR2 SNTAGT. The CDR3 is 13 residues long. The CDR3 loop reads CASRGSTNTEAFF. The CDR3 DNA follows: TGTGCCAGCAGGGGATCAACGAACACTGAAGCTTTCTTT.

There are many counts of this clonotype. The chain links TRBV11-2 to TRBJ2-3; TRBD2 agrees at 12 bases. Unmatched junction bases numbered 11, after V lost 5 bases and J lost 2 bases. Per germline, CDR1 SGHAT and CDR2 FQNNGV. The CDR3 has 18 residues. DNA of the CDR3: TGTGCCAGCAGCCTCGACCTTCTAGCGGGGGGGTCCACAGATACGCAGTATTTT. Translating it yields CASSLDLLAGGSTDTQYF.

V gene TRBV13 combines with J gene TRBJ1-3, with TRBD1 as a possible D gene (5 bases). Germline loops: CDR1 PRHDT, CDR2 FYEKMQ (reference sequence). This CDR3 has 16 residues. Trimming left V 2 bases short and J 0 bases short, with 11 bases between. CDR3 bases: TGTGCCAGCAGCTTAAGCAGGGCGAGCTCTGGAAACACCATATATTTT. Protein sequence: CASSLSRASSGNTIYF.

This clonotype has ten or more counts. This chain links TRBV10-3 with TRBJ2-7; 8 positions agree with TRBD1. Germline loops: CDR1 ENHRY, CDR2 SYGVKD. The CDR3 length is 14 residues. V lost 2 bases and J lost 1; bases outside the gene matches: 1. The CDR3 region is CAISEGQGSYEQYF. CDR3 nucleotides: TGTGCCATCAGTGAGGGACAGGGATCCTACGAGCAGTACTTC.

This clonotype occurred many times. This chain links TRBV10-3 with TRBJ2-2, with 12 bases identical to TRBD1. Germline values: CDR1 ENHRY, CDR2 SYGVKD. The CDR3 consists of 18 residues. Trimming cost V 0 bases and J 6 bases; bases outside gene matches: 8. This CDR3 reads CAISESKAGQGASGELFF. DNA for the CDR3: TGTGCCATCAGTGAGTCGAAAGCGGGACAGGGGGCCTCCGGGGAGCTGTTTTTT.

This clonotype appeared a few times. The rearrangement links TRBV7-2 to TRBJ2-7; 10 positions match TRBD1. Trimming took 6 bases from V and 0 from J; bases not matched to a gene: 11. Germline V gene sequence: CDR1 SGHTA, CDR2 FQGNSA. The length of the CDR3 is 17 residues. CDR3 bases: TGTGCCAGCAGTACCCGGACAGGGGGTTACTTCTCCTACGAGCAGTACTTC. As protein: CASSTRTGGYFSYEQYF. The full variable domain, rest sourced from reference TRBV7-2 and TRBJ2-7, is GAGVSQSPSNKVTEKGKDVELRCDPISGHTALYWYRQSLGQGLEFLIYFQGNSAPDKSGLPSDRFSAERTGGSVSTLTIQRTQQEDSAVYLCASSTRTGGYFSYEQYFGPGTRLTVT.

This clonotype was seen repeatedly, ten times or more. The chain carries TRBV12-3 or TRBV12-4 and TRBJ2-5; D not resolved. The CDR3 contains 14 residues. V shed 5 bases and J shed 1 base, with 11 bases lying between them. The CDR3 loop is CASSLRRIQETQYF. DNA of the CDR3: TGTGCCAGCAGTCTCCGACGCATCCAAGAGACCCAGTACTTC.

CDR3 sequence reads: CASSQDGTGDGANVLTF. CDR3 DNA: TGTGCCAGCAGCCAAGACGGGACAGGGGATGGGGCCAACGTCCTGACTTTC. This chain joins TRBV4-2 and TRBJ2-6, with TRBD1 identical over 10 bases. V lost 0 bases and J lost 3; bases outside the gene matches: 2. The CDR3 loop spans 17 amino acids. Germline V lookup: CDR1 LGHNA, CDR2 YNFKEQ.

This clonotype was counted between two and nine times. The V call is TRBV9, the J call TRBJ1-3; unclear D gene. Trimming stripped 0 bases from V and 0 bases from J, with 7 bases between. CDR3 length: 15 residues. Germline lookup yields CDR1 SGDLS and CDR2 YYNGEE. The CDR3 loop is CASSVEAISGNTIYF. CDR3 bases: TGTGCCAGCAGCGTAGAAGCCATCTCTGGAAACACCATATATTTT.

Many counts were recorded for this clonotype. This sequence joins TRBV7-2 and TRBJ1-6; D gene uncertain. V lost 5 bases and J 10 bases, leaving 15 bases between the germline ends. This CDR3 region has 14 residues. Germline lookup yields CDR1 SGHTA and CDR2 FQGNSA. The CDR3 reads CASSQTGLQSPLHF. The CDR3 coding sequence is TGTGCCAGCAGCCAGACGGGCCTCCAATCACCCCTCCACTTT.

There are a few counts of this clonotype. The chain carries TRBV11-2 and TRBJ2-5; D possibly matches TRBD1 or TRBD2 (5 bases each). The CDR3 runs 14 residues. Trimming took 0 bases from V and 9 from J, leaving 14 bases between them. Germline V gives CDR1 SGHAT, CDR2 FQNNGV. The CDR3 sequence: CASSLERTIGAQYF. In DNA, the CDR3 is TGTGCCAGCAGCTTAGAAAGGACAATCGGGGCCCAGTACTTC.

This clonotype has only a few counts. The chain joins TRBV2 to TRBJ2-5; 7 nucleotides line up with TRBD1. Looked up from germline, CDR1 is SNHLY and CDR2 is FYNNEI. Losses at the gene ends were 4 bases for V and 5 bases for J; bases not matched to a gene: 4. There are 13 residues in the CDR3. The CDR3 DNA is TGTGCCAGCAGTGCCACAGGGGTTGAGACCCAGTACTTC. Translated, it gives CASSATGVETQYF.

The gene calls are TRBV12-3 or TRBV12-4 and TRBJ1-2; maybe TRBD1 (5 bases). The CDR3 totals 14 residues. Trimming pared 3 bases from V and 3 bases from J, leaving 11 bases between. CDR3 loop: CASSFQTEDYGYTF. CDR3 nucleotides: TGTGCCAGCAGTTTCCAGACAGAGGACTATGGCTACACCTTC.

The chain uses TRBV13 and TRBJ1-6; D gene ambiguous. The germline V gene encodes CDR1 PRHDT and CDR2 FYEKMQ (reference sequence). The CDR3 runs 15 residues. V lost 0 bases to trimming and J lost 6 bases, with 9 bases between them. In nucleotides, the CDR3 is TGTGCCAGCAGCTTAGGAGGGATCCTTAATTCACCCCTCCACTTT. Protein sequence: CASSLGGILNSPLHF.

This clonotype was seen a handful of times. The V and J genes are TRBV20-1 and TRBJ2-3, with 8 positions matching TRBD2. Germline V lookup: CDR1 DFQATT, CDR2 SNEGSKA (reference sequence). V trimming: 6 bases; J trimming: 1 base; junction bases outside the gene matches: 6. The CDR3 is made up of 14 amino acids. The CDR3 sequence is CSADSAGGTDTQYF. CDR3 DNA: TGCAGTGCCGACTCAGCGGGAGGCACAGATACGCAGTATTTT.

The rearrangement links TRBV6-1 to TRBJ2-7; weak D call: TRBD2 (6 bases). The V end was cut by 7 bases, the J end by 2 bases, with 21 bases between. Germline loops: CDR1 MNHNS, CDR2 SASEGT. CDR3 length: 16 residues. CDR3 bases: TGTGCCAGCACCAAAAGGCTGGGAGGTGACGCCTACGAGCAGTACTTC. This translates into CASTKRLGGDAYEQYF.

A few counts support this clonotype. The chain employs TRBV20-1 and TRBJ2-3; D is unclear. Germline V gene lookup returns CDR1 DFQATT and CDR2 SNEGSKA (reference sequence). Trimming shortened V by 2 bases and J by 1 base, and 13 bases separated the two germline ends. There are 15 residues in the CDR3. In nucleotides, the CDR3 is TGCAGTGCTAGATCTGGCGGTTCCGGCACAGATACGCAGTATTTT. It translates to CSARSGGSGTDTQYF.

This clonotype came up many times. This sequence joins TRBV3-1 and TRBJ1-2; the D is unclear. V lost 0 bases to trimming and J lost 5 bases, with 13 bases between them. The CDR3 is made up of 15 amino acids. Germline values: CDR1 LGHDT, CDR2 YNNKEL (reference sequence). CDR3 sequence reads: CASSQEGRRPYGYTF. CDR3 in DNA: TGTGCCAGCAGCCAAGAGGGCAGACGGCCTTATGGCTACACCTTC.

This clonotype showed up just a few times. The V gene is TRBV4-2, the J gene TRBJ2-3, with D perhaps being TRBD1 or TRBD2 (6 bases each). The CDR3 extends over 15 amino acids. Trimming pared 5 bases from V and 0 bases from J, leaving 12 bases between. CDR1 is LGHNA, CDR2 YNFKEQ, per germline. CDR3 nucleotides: TGTGCCAGCAGCGGAGGGGGGCCTAGCACAGATACGCAGTATTTT. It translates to CASSGGGPSTDTQYF.

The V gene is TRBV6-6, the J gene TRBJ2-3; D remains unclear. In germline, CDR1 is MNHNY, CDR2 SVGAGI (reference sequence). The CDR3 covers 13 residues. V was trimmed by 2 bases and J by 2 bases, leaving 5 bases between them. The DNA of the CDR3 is TGTGCCAGCAGTTACGCTTACACAGATACGCAGTATTTT. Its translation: CASSYAYTDTQYF.

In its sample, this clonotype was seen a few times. The CDR3 is CASSLYRGSYNEQFF. The CDR3 DNA sequence: TGTGCCAGCAGTTTGTACAGGGGTTCCTACAATGAGCAGTTCTTC. This chain joins TRBV6-2 or TRBV6-3 and TRBJ2-1; 7 nucleotides align to TRBD1. This CDR3 region has 15 residues. V lost 4 bases to trimming and J lost 1 base; unmatched junction nucleotides: 4. Germline CDR1 is MNHEY and CDR2 is SVGEGT.

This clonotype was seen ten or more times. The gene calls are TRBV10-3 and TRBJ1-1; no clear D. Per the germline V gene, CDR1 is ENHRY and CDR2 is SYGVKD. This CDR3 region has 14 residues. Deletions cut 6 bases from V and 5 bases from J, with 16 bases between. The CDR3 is CAIRTATVRTEAFF. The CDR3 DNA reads TGTGCCATCAGGACCGCAACCGTGCGGACTGAAGCTTTCTTT.

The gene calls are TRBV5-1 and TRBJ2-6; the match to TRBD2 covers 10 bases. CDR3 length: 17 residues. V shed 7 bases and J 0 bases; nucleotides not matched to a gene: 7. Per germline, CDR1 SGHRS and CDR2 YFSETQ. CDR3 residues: CASPTSGEDSGANVLTF. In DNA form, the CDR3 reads TGCGCCAGCCCTACTAGCGGGGAAGACTCTGGGGCCAACGTCCTGACTTTC.

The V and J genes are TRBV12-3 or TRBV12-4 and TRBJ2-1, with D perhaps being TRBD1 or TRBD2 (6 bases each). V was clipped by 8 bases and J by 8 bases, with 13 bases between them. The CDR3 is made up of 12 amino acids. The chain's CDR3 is CASCPRGHEQFF. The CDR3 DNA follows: TGTGCCAGCTGCCCTCGGGGGCATGAGCAGTTCTTC.

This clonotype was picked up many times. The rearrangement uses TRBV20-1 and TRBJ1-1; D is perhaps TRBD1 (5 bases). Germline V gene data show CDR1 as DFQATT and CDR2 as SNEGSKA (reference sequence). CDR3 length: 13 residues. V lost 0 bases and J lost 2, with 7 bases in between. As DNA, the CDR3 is TGCAGTGCTAGAGAGACAGCAAACACTGAAGCTTTCTTT. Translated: CSARETANTEAFF.

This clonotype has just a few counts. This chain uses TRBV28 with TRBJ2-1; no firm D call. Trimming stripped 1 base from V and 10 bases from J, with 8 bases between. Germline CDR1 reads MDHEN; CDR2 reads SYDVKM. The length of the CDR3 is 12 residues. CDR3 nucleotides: TGTGCCAGCAGTTTATTTGGCGAGGAGCAGTTCTTC. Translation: CASSLFGEEQFF.